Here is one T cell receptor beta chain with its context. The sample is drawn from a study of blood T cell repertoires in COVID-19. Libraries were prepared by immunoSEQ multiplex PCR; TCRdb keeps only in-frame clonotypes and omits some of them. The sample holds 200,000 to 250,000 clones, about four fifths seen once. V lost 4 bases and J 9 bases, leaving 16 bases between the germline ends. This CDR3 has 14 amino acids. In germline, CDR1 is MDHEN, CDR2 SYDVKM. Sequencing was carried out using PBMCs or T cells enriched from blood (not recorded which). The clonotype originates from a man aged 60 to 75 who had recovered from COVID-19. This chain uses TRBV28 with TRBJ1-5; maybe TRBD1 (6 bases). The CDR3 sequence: CASSSAQGRWPQHF. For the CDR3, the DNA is TGTGCCAGCAGTTCCGCACAGGGTCGTTGGCCCCAGCATTTT. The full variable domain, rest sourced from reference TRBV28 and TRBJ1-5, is DVKVTQSSRYLVKRTGEKVFLECVQDMDHENMFWYRQDPGLGLRLIYFSYDVKMKEKGDIPEGYSVSREKKERFSLILESASTNQTSMYLCASSSAQGRWPQHFGDGTRLSIL.